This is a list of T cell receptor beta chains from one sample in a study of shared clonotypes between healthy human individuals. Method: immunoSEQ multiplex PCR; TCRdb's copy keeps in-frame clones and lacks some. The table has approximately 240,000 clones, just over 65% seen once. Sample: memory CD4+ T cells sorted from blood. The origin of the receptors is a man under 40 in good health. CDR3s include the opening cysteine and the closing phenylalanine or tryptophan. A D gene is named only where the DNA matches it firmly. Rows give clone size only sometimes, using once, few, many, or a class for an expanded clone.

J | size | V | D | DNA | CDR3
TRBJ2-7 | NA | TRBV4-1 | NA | TGCGCCAGCAGCCAAGAGGGGACGCTGAGCTCCTACGAGCAGTACTTC | CASSQEGTLSSYEQYF
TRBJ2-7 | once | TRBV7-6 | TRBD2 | TGTGCCAGCAGCTCTAGGCTCAGGGGAACTAGCGGGAGCCTCTACGAGCAGTACTTC | CASSSRLRGTSGSLYEQYF
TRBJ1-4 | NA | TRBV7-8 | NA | TGTGCCAGCAGCTTCCGGGACGACCAAGGGGGACTGTTTTTT | CASSFRDDQGGLFF
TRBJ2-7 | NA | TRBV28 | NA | TGTGCCAGCATGGGGACAAGACACTACGAGCAGTACTTC | CASMGTRHYEQYF
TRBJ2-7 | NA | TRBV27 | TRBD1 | TGTGCCAGCAGTTTCAACTCGGGACAGATCTACGAGCAGTACTTC | CASSFNSGQIYEQYF
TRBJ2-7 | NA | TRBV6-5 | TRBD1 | TGTGCCAGCAGCCACCTACAGGGGGCCTACGAGCAGTACTTC | CASSHLQGAYEQYF
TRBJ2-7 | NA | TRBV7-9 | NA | TGTGCCAGCAGCTTAGGACTACCTTACTACGAGCAGTACTTC | CASSLGLPYYEQYF
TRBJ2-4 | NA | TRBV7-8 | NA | TGTGCCAGCAGCTTAGGTCGTCAGACCCTAGCCAAAAACATTCAGTACTTC | CASSLGRQTLAKNIQYF
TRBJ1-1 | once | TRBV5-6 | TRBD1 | TGTGCCAGCAGCGCCACGACAGGGGGCTGGACTGAAGCTTTCTTT | CASSATTGGWTEAFF
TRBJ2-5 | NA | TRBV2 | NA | TGTGCCAGCAGCCCACTCAGAGTAGAGACCCAGTACTTC | CASSPLRVETQYF
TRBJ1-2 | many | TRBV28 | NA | TGTGCCAGCAGTTCCCCCCAGGGTGGCTACACCTTC | CASSSPQGGYTF
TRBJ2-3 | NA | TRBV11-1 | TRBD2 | TGTGCCAGCAGCTTAGACGCGGGAGGGAGCACAGATACGCAGTATTTT | CASSLDAGGSTDTQYF
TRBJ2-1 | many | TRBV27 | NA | TGTGCCAGCACCGGTGGACCCGCCTACAATGAGCAGTTCTTC | CASTGGPAYNEQFF
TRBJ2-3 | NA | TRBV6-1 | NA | TGTGCCAGCAGTGAACTCACAGATACGCAGTATTTT | CASSELTDTQYF
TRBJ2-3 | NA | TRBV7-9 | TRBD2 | TGTGCCAGCAGCTCTAGCGGCGGCACAGATACGCAGTATTTT | CASSSSGGTDTQYF
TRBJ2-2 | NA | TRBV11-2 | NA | TGTGCCAGCAGCTTAGAAGCTCTGGTCTATCCCGGGGAGCTGTTTTTT | CASSLEALVYPGELFF
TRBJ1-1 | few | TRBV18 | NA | TGTGCCAGCTTCATGAACACTGAAGCTTTCTTT | CASFMNTEAFF
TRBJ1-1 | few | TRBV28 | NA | TGTGCCAGCAGTTTTCGGCTGGATATGGTGAACACTGAAGCTTTCTTT | CASSFRLDMVNTEAFF
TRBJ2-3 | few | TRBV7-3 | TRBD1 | TGTGCCAGGCCCCGGGACAGAGAAGAGCCAGATACGCAGTATTTT | CARPRDREEPDTQYF
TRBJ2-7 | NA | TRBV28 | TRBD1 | TGTGCCAGCAAATCAGACAGGGAGTTCTACGAGCAGTACTTC | CASKSDREFYEQYF
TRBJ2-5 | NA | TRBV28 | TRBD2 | TGTGCCAGCAGTGGGGGACTACAAGAGACCCAGTACTTC | CASSGGLQETQYF
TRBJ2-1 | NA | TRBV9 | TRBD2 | TGTGCCAGCAGCGTAGTATTAGCGGGAGTAGATGAGCAGTTCTTC | CASSVVLAGVDEQFF
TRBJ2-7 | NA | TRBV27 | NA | TGTGCCAGCAGTTTCTCATCCGGGGACCCAACCTACGAGCAGTACTTC | CASSFSSGDPTYEQYF
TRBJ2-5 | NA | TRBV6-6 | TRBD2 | TGTGCCAGCAGTTTTCGGACTAGCTTTCAAGAGACCCAGTACTTC | CASSFRTSFQETQYF
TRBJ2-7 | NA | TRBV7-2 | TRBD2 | TGTGCCAGCAGCTCTCATCGGACTAGCGGGAGTGTATACGAGCAGTACTTC | CASSSHRTSGSVYEQYF
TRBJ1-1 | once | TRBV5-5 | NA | TGTGCCAGCAGCTTACAACCTACAGGGCAGAACACTGAAGCTTTCTTT | CASSLQPTGQNTEAFF
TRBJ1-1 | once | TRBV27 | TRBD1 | TGTGCCAGCAGTCCCCGACAGGGAGGGCCTGAAGCTTTCTTT | CASSPRQGGPEAFF
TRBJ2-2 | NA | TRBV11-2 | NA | TGTGCCAGCAGCATTATAGCGGCCGGGACCGGGGAGCTGTTTTTT | CASSIIAAGTGELFF
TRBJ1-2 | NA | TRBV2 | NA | TGTGCCAGCATCTTCAGGGATTACTATGGCTACACCTTC | CASIFRDYYGYTF